The sample holds many counts of the clone carrying this TCR beta chain. This specimen belongs to a study of blood T cell repertoires in COVID-19. The table came from immunoSEQ multiplex PCR; TCRdb's copy has only in-frame clones and leaves some out. Here the sample spans about 70,000 clones, more than 90% being singletons. CDR1 is SGDLS and CDR2 is YYNGEE in the germline V gene. The germline V and J ends were trimmed by 1 base and 1 base, with 8 bases remaining between them. The CDR3 totals 15 residues. The source is a human donor in a cohort sampled during active COVID-19. Sequencing was performed on peripheral blood. This chain links TRBV9 with TRBJ2-2, with D hard to call. The CDR3 region has the DNA TGTGCCAGCAGCGTAAACTCTTGGAACACCGGGGAGCTGTTTTTT. As protein: CASSVNSWNTGELFF. Together with reference TRBV9 and TRBJ2-2, the CDR3 gives the full variable domain: DSGVTQTPKHLITATGQRVTLRCSPRSGDLSVYWYQQSLDQGLQFLIQYYNGEERAKGNILERFSAQQFPDLHSELNLSSLELGDSALYFCASSVNSWNTGELFFGEGSRLTVL.